This is a list of T cell receptor beta chains from one sample in a study of blood T cells in healthy people across ages. TCRdb called the 5' RACE reads again in MiXCR, with one record for every CDR3 protein. The table includes about a million distinct CDR3 sequences, 48% detected once. Specimen: blood. The source of these receptors is a man aged 30-40 years in good health. Each CDR3 is given without its conserved first and last residue. The size entry is marked missing in some rows and otherwise reads once, few, many or a size class.

v_call: TRBV14
cdr3_length: 16
j_call: TRBJ2-7
clone_size: NA
cdr3_aa: ASSQLRMGLLSSYEQY

v_call: TRBV30
cdr3_length: 11
j_call: TRBJ1-4
clone_size: NA
cdr3_aa: AWSRQANEKLF

v_call: TRBV9
cdr3_length: 15
j_call: TRBJ2-1
clone_size: NA
cdr3_aa: ASSVFGGRESYNEQF

v_call: TRBV7-2
cdr3_length: 13
j_call: TRBJ2-3
clone_size: NA
cdr3_aa: ASGSPSGATDTQY

v_call: TRBV7-2
cdr3_length: 13
j_call: TRBJ1-2
clone_size: NA
cdr3_aa: ASSLADSANYGYT

v_call: TRBV20-1
cdr3_length: 10
j_call: TRBJ1-5
clone_size: NA
cdr3_aa: SVQGTNQPQH

v_call: TRBV19
cdr3_length: 13
j_call: TRBJ2-7
clone_size: NA
cdr3_aa: ASSYQTGQTYEQY

v_call: TRBV9
cdr3_length: 13
j_call: TRBJ2-5
clone_size: NA
cdr3_aa: ASSPGLAGVQTQY

v_call: TRBV7-2
cdr3_length: 9
j_call: TRBJ1-1
clone_size: few
cdr3_aa: ASSVDGEAF

v_call: TRBV12-3/TRBV12-4
cdr3_length: 13
j_call: TRBJ2-7
clone_size: NA
cdr3_aa: ASSPTHSGGREQY

v_call: TRBV4-2
cdr3_length: 12
j_call: TRBJ2-1
clone_size: few
cdr3_aa: ASSQAGAGNEQF

v_call: TRBV29-1
cdr3_length: 11
j_call: NA
clone_size: once
cdr3_aa: SVLSQVAYEQY

v_call: TRBV12-3/TRBV12-4
cdr3_length: 10
j_call: TRBJ1-1
clone_size: NA
cdr3_aa: ASSFSQGVAF

v_call: TRBV7-2
cdr3_length: 14
j_call: TRBJ1-5
clone_size: NA
cdr3_aa: ASSLITGFGNQPQH

v_call: TRBV7-9
cdr3_length: 14
j_call: NA
clone_size: NA
cdr3_aa: ASSVWGLAEKETQY

v_call: TRBV7-9
cdr3_length: 14
j_call: TRBJ2-7
clone_size: few
cdr3_aa: ASSLDPNRRSYEQY

v_call: TRBV18
cdr3_length: 11
j_call: TRBJ2-7
clone_size: once
cdr3_aa: ASSPSSDSEQY

v_call: TRBV12-3/TRBV12-4
cdr3_length: 12
j_call: TRBJ2-7
clone_size: few
cdr3_aa: ASSLSGQIYEQY

v_call: TRBV29-1
cdr3_length: 12
j_call: TRBJ1-1
clone_size: NA
cdr3_aa: SARWGGSDTEAF

v_call: TRBV20-1
cdr3_length: 13
j_call: TRBJ1-4
clone_size: NA
cdr3_aa: SAAGTSGTNEKLF

v_call: TRBV6-6
cdr3_length: 9
j_call: TRBJ1-2
clone_size: few
cdr3_aa: ASRTDYGYT

v_call: TRBV6-6
cdr3_length: 13
j_call: TRBJ1-2
clone_size: NA
cdr3_aa: ASTRGDRRPNGYT

v_call: TRBV5-1
cdr3_length: 17
j_call: TRBJ2-3
clone_size: once
cdr3_aa: ASSLRLASGGPSTDTQY

v_call: TRBV29-1
cdr3_length: 14
j_call: TRBJ1-3
clone_size: few
cdr3_aa: SVEEGWPGLGNTIY

v_call: TRBV28
cdr3_length: 14
j_call: TRBJ1-5
clone_size: NA
cdr3_aa: ASSWGQGVGNQPQH

v_call: TRBV20-1
cdr3_length: 14
j_call: TRBJ2-7
clone_size: NA
cdr3_aa: SARPIGLGGYYEQY

v_call: TRBV6-6
cdr3_length: 14
j_call: TRBJ1-2
clone_size: NA
cdr3_aa: ASSPGRDRGNYGYT

v_call: TRBV12-3/TRBV12-4
cdr3_length: 12
j_call: TRBJ2-5
clone_size: NA
cdr3_aa: ASSLSQGHKTQY

v_call: TRBV7-2
cdr3_length: 16
j_call: TRBJ2-1
clone_size: NA
cdr3_aa: ASSLVRSSGGNYNEQF

v_call: TRBV6-5
cdr3_length: 10
j_call: TRBJ1-2
clone_size: NA
cdr3_aa: ASSHGLGGYT

v_call: TRBV6-5
cdr3_length: 10
j_call: TRBJ1-2
clone_size: many
cdr3_aa: ASSPGNYGYT

v_call: TRBV7-3
cdr3_length: 13
j_call: TRBJ1-1
clone_size: NA
cdr3_aa: ASSLVVLAPTEAF

v_call: TRBV10-3
cdr3_length: 13
j_call: TRBJ1-1
clone_size: NA
cdr3_aa: AISPAAAQGREAF

v_call: TRBV3-1
cdr3_length: 13
j_call: TRBJ2-7
clone_size: NA
cdr3_aa: ASSLGLSNSYEQY

v_call: TRBV6-1
cdr3_length: 14
j_call: TRBJ2-7
clone_size: few
cdr3_aa: ASLDPDRTSSYEQY

v_call: TRBV7-8
cdr3_length: 14
j_call: TRBJ2-2
clone_size: NA
cdr3_aa: ASSLDNSRGAGELF

v_call: TRBV11-2
cdr3_length: 10
j_call: TRBJ2-3
clone_size: few
cdr3_aa: ASSRLGTTQY

v_call: TRBV28
cdr3_length: 13
j_call: TRBJ2-2
clone_size: few
cdr3_aa: ASTPGGLNTGELF

v_call: TRBV28
cdr3_length: 13
j_call: TRBJ1-1
clone_size: few
cdr3_aa: ASSLFGSNHPGAF

v_call: TRBV12-3/TRBV12-4
cdr3_length: 12
j_call: TRBJ2-5
clone_size: NA
cdr3_aa: ASCPARDSKTQY

v_call: TRBV11-3
cdr3_length: 11
j_call: NA
clone_size: NA
cdr3_aa: ASSQTGVETQY

v_call: TRBV7-2
cdr3_length: 14
j_call: TRBJ1-2
clone_size: few
cdr3_aa: ASSLVKGGGGLGYT

v_call: TRBV20-1
cdr3_length: 14
j_call: TRBJ1-2
clone_size: NA
cdr3_aa: SAILSRALPHYGYT